What follows is one TCR beta chain and its context. Losses at the gene ends were 3 bases for V and 8 bases for J; bases not matched to a gene: 8. The CDR3 length is 14 residues. CDR1 and CDR2 (germline): SGHNT, YYREEE (reference sequence). This sample was included in a study of a mutant IDH1 vaccine in newly diagnosed glioma. Assay used: immunoSEQ multiplex PCR; TCRdb lists only in-frame clones, some missing. The sample yields roughly 21,000 clones, approximately 85% seen once. Time point specified: baseline, week 1 (first vaccination visit). The treatment is: pre-vaccination baseline after standard-of-care therapy.

This chain connects TRBV5-4 to TRBJ1-2, with 9 nucleotides matching TRBD1. This specimen consisted of PBMCs, obtained from a glioma patient treated with radiotherapy, temozolomide or both. This TCR derives from a man in his forties with glioma. CDR3 DNA: TGTGCCAGCAGCTGGACAGGGGCTCGGAGCGGCTACACCTTC. It codes for CASSWTGARSGYTF.